The source of this TCR beta chain is a study of tumor-infiltrating lymphocytes in oesophageal squamous cell carcinoma. CDR3 length: 16 residues. J lost 2 bases, V lost 5 bases, and 6 bases had no gene match. Germline V gene lookup returns CDR1 SGHVS and CDR2 FNYEAQ. By share, this clonotype counts as medium-sized (0.01 to 0.1%). TCRdb processed the PCR reads anew with MiXCR; each CDR3 protein has one entry. This table has roughly 20,000 distinct CDR3 sequences, around 40% appearing once. The chain couples TRBV7-6 to TRBJ2-3, with TRBD2 matching 11 bases. This receptor was taken from a male donor with esophageal squamous cell carcinoma. Input material: blood. CDR3 DNA: TGTGCCAGCAGCACCGGGACTAGCGGACACACAGATACGCAGTATTTT. Residues: CASSTGTSGHTDTQYF.